The 7 T cell receptor beta chains given below trace back to one sample, sequenced in a study of radiotherapy plus CTLA-4 blockade in lung cancer. Data came from immunoSEQ multiplex PCR; TCRdb stores just in-frame clones and leaves some out. The sample records roughly 78,000 clones, around 73% being singletons. The sample consisted of peripheral blood, taken from a patient treated with radiotherapy plus ipilimumab. The source of these receptors is a human donor with non-small cell lung cancer who had a complete response to radiotherapy plus ipilimumab.

The genes are TRBV21-1 and TRBJ1-5. TRBV21-1 is a recognized pseudogene. The CDR3 spans 14 residues. DNA of the CDR3: TGTGCCAGCAGCAACAGCCAGCGCAATCAGCCCCAGCATTTT. Translated, it gives CASSNSQRNQPQHF.

The chain couples TRBV2 to TRBJ2-3; D may be TRBD2 (5 bases). The CDR3 is made up of 14 amino acids. The ends were cut back, 8 bases at V and 2 bases at J, with 14 bases in the middle. Germline values: CDR1 SNHLY, CDR2 FYNNEI. CDR3 in amino acids: CASGRDYNTDTQYF. CDR3 DNA: TGTGCCAGCGGCCGAGACTATAACACAGATACGCAGTATTTT.

The chain carries TRBV6-5 and TRBJ1-5; D is unclear. Trimming cost V 6 bases and J 0 bases, with 12 bases left between them. The CDR3 length is 15 residues. Germline lookup yields CDR1 MNHEY and CDR2 SVGAGI. CDR3 in amino acids: CASRKNWDSNQPQHF. As DNA, the CDR3 is TGTGCCAGCAGAAAAAACTGGGATAGCAATCAGCCCCAGCATTTT.

The genes are TRBV15 and TRBJ1-3, with a tentative D call TRBD1 (6 bases). The CDR3 contains 17 residues. V was clipped by 3 bases and J by 5 bases, with 20 bases between them. Germline CDR1 and CDR2: LNHNV and YYDKDF (reference sequence). The CDR3 is CATSSVGHRASRNTIYF. CDR3 DNA: TGTGCCACCAGCAGCGTGGGACACCGAGCGAGTAGAAACACCATATATTTT.

The CDR3 region has the DNA TGTGCCAGCACCAAGGGGACAGGGGGCAACGAGCAGTACGTC. It specifies CASTKGTGGNEQYV. The chain combines TRBV6-1 with TRBJ2-7; 12 positions match TRBD1. V gave up 7 bases and J gave up 5 bases; unmatched junction bases: 6. Germline CDR1 reads MNHNS; CDR2 reads SASEGT. CDR3 size: 14 residues.

This clone came up a few times. The rearrangement links TRBV27 to TRBJ2-1; TRBD1 aligns across 8 bases. The CDR3 consists of 17 residues. The V gene end was trimmed by 5 bases and the J gene end by 0 bases; junction bases not matched to a gene: 9. Per germline, CDR1 MNHEY and CDR2 SMNVEV (reference sequence). The CDR3 sequence is CASSGQNRGSSYNEQFF. DNA for the CDR3: TGTGCCAGCAGTGGCCAGAACAGGGGGAGCTCCTACAATGAGCAGTTCTTC.

The chain employs TRBV27 and TRBJ1-4; TRBD1 might be the D (5 bases). Germline CDR1 and CDR2: MNHEY and SMNVEV (reference sequence). V lost 1 base, J lost 5 bases, and 17 bases lay in between. The CDR3 spans 17 residues. The CDR3 reads CASSLLGGQGINEKLFF. DNA of the CDR3: TGTGCCAGCAGTTTATTAGGCGGGCAGGGAATAAATGAAAAACTGTTTTTT. The full variable domain, with the rest looked up from reference TRBV27 and TRBJ1-4, is EAQVTQNPRYLITVTGKKLTVTCSQNMNHEYMSWYRQDPGLGLRQIYYSMNVEVTDKGDVPEGYKVSRKEKRNFPLILESPSPNQTSLYFCASSLLGGQGINEKLFFGSGTQLSVL.